Following are 18 T cell receptor beta chains from one sample sequenced in a study of T cell responses to AZD1222 COVID-19 vaccine. Profiling relied on immunoSEQ multiplex PCR, and the TCRdb table lists in-frame clones only, not all of them. The sample has some 150,000 clones, about 88% seen once. The source material was peripheral blood, sampled after recovery from COVID-19. The receptors come from an adult who had recovered from COVID-19.

This clone was seen once. This rearrangement joins TRBV28 to TRBJ2-3, with a tentative D call TRBD2 (6 bases). Germline V gives CDR1 MDHEN, CDR2 SYDVKM. CDR3 length: 13 amino acids. Trimming removed 6 bases at V and 4 bases at J, with 11 bases between. CDR3 residues: CASRAWRADTQYF. Here the CDR3 DNA reads TGTGCCAGCAGAGCCTGGAGGGCAGATACGCAGTATTTT. The variable domain in full, with the rest retrieved from reference TRBV28 and TRBJ2-3, is DVKVTQSSRYLVKRTGEKVFLECVQDMDHENMFWYRQDPGLGLRLIYFSYDVKMKEKGDIPEGYSVSREKKERFSLILESASTNQTSMYLCASRAWRADTQYFGPGTRLTVL.

CDR3 bases: TGTGCCAGCAGTGACGGGGAGCGGGGGATCCCCCCCCAAGAGACCCAGTACTTC. It is translated as CASSDGERGIPPQETQYF. The chain couples TRBV6-4 to TRBJ2-5; 8 positions match TRBD2. V shed 2 bases, J shed 1 base, and the junction held 12 bases outside the gene matches. CDR1 is MRHNA and CDR2 is SNTAGT in the germline V gene. The CDR3 consists of 18 residues.

The chain has TRBV7-8 and TRBJ2-2, with TRBD1 matching over 8 bases. The junction had 8 bases not matched to a gene; V was cut back by 7 bases and J by 4 bases. This CDR3 contains 15 residues. Germline V lookup: CDR1 SGHVS, CDR2 FQNEAQ. The CDR3 DNA follows: TGTGCCAGCAACTCCCGCAGGGGGCCCACCGGGGAGCTGTTTTTT. It yields the protein CASNSRRGPTGELFF.

The chain combines TRBV5-1 with TRBJ1-1; D is unclear. The CDR3 length is 14 residues. The V end lost 6 bases, the J end lost 1 base, and 13 bases lay between the germline ends. CDR1 and CDR2 (germline): SGHRS, YFSETQ. The CDR3 protein is CASTLNGGNTEAFF. For the CDR3, the DNA is TGCGCCAGCACCCTCAATGGCGGGAACACTGAAGCTTTCTTT.

The V and J genes are TRBV6-5 and TRBJ1-2; D remains unclear. The CDR3 runs to 14 residues. Deletions cut 7 bases from V and 0 bases from J, with 12 bases between. From germline, CDR1 is MNHEY and CDR2 SVGAGI. The CDR3 coding sequence is TGTGCCAGCAAGTCGGAGCCCCCTAACTATGGCTACACCTTC. This encodes CASKSEPPNYGYTF.

This clone showed up just a few times. The rearrangement joins TRBV19 to TRBJ2-7; D might be TRBD1 (6 bases). Trimming removed 4 bases from V and 0 bases from J, with 16 bases in between. The CDR3 is 16 residues long. Germline V lookup: CDR1 LNHDA, CDR2 SQIVND (reference sequence). CDR3: CASSTPGQTSSYEQYF. The CDR3 region has the DNA TGTGCCAGTAGTACGCCGGGACAAACGAGCTCCTACGAGCAGTACTTC.

The chain's CDR3 is CASSVAWGTGELFF. The CDR3 DNA sequence: TGTGCCAGCAGCGTAGCTTGGGGGACCGGGGAGCTGTTTTTT. The chain couples TRBV9 to TRBJ2-2; D is possibly TRBD1 or TRBD2 (5 bases each). CDR1 and CDR2 (germline): SGDLS, YYNGEE. This CDR3 is built from 14 residues. V gave up 0 bases and J gave up 5 bases, with 8 bases separating them. Combining the CDR3 with reference TRBV9 and TRBJ2-2 gives the whole variable domain DSGVTQTPKHLITATGQRVTLRCSPRSGDLSVYWYQQSLDQGLQFLIQYYNGEERAKGNILERFSAQQFPDLHSELNLSSLELGDSALYFCASSVAWGTGELFFGEGSRLTVL.

This clone was counted between two and nine times. The chain couples TRBV24-1 to TRBJ1-2; D may be TRBD1 (5 bases). Germline CDR1 is KGHDR and CDR2 is SFDVKD. The CDR3 covers 17 residues. Trimming stripped 3 bases from V and 4 bases from J, with 20 bases between. CDR3 in amino acids: CATSDDPQTEKTYGYTF. CDR3 nucleotides: TGTGCCACCAGTGATGATCCCCAGACAGAAAAAACCTATGGCTACACCTTC.

The rearrangement links TRBV9 to TRBJ1-6; D not certain. The CDR3 length is 14 residues. The V end lost 0 bases, the J end lost 8 bases, and 9 bases lay between the germline ends. Germline CDR1 and CDR2: SGDLS and YYNGEE. The CDR3 DNA is TGTGCCAGCAGCGTAGGCGGACGAGATTCACCCCTCCACTTT. It specifies CASSVGGRDSPLHF.

This chain uses TRBV5-1 with TRBJ2-5; TRBD2 matches 13 bases. Looked up from germline, CDR1 is SGHRS and CDR2 is YFSETQ. The CDR3 sequence is 15 residues long. V gave up 4 bases and J gave up 4 bases; unmatched junction bases: 4. The CDR3 sequence is CASSPGTSGTETQYF. CDR3 DNA: TGCGCCAGCAGCCCGGGGACTAGCGGGACAGAGACCCAGTACTTC.

The chain combines TRBV19 with TRBJ1-2; 7 bases are shared with TRBD1. CDR3 size: 12 residues. Trimming took 4 bases from V and 7 from J; bases not matched to a gene: 3. Germline CDR1 LNHDA, CDR2 SQIVND (reference sequence). CDR3 DNA: TGTGCCAGTAGTAAAGGGGGCGTTGGCTACACCTTC. It is translated as CASSKGGVGYTF.

The V and J genes are TRBV5-1 and TRBJ1-1; D uncertain. The germline V gene has CDR1 SGHRS and CDR2 YFSETQ. The length of the CDR3 is 14 residues. Trimming shortened V by 2 bases and J by 3 bases, and 11 bases separated the two germline ends. CDR3 DNA sequence: TGCGCCAGCAGCTTAATCCCAGAGGACACTGAAGCTTTCTTT. Its protein product is CASSLIPEDTEAFF.

The chain is built from TRBV7-2 and TRBJ1-1, with D unclear. Trimming shortened V by 3 bases and J by 1 base, and 6 bases separated the two germline ends. This CDR3 region has 13 residues. Per the germline V gene, CDR1 is SGHTA and CDR2 is FQGNSA. The CDR3 DNA sequence: TGTGCCAGCAGCTTTGCTGGGAACACTGAAGCTTTCTTT. Translated: CASSFAGNTEAFF. The complete variable domain, with remaining parts taken from reference TRBV7-2 and TRBJ1-1, reads GAGVSQSPSNKVTEKGKDVELRCDPISGHTALYWYRQSLGQGLEFLIYFQGNSAPDKSGLPSDRFSAERTGGSVSTLTIQRTQQEDSAVYLCASSFAGNTEAFFGQGTRLTVV.

This clone was detected once. This chain links TRBV7-9 with TRBJ2-5; 7 bases are a match to TRBD2. Unmatched junction bases numbered 2, after V lost 4 bases and J lost 3 bases. The CDR3 runs 13 residues. The germline V gene has CDR1 SEHNR and CDR2 FQNEAQ (reference sequence). CDR3 in amino acids: CASSYLAEETQYF. The CDR3 nucleotides are TGTGCCAGCAGCTATCTAGCGGAAGAGACCCAGTACTTC.

The rearrangement uses TRBV20-1 and TRBJ2-3; 12 nucleotides match TRBD2. The J segment lost 7 bases and the V segment lost 3 bases, leaving 14 bases of the junction unmatched. Germline values: CDR1 DFQATT, CDR2 SNEGSKA (reference sequence). This CDR3 spans 17 amino acids. The CDR3 loop is CSASRLAGGPGLHTQYF. CDR3 nucleotide sequence: TGCAGTGCTAGTAGGCTAGCGGGGGGGCCCGGTTTACATACGCAGTATTTT.

The chain employs TRBV7-8 and TRBJ2-7; 7 bases line up with TRBD1. V was pared by 4 bases and J by 6 bases, with 3 bases of the junction left unmatched. The CDR3 consists of 12 residues. Per germline, CDR1 SGHVS and CDR2 FQNEAQ. As DNA, the CDR3 is TGTGCCAGCAGCTCCACAGGGGTCGAGCAGTACTTC. Translating gives CASSSTGVEQYF.

J is TRBJ1-3 and V is TRBV28, with D maybe TRBD1 (6 bases). The V gene lost 5 bases and the J gene lost 6 bases, with 20 bases spanning the gap. The CDR3 loop spans 16 amino acids. Germline CDR1 and CDR2: MDHEN and SYDVKM. The CDR3 is CASSTPVGGDENTIYF. The CDR3 region has the DNA TGTGCCAGCAGTACCCCGGTCGGGGGCGACGAAAACACCATATATTTT.

The chain joins TRBV7-2 to TRBJ2-7; D tentatively reads TRBD1 or TRBD2 (5 bases each). The CDR3 length is 13 residues. V dropped 0 bases and J dropped 7 bases, with 10 bases sitting between them. The germline CDR1 and CDR2 sequences are SGHTA and FQGNSA. Here the CDR3 DNA reads TGTGCCAGCAGCTTAGCGGGACCCGCGGAGCAGTACTTC. Protein product: CASSLAGPAEQYF.